This T cell receptor (beta chain) is drawn from a study of blood T cell repertoires in COVID-19. Looking at the study overall: Acute-phase and convalescent COVID-19 samples originated in the United States, Italy and Spain. PBMCs, B-cell-depleted T cells, or T cells provided the cDNA or gDNA that made up the material.

The CDR3 contains 14 residues. The germline gives CDR1 MNHEY, CDR2 SMNVEV (reference sequence). Trimming took 6 bases from V and 5 from J; bases not matched to a gene: 6. In the original workflow: Using reference gene primer amplification, nucleated cell counts were estimated. TCRdb's table, derived via immunoSEQ multiplex PCR, lists solely in-frame clones and lacks some. The V and J calls and the clone size are those of that table, but D and trimming were determined from the DNA. The repertoire holds about 44,000 clones, about 89% seen once, with around 15% in the top ten. This sequence joins TRBV27 and TRBJ1-5; 8 positions match TRBD1. The sample comprised peripheral blood. The TCR sequence derives from an older man with active COVID-19. The CDR3 DNA is TGTGCCAGCAGCCCCGGGACAGGCGATCAGCCCCAGCATTTT. Encoded protein: CASSPGTGDQPQHF.